This T cell receptor (beta chain) was recovered during a study of CD8+CD57+ T cells in acquired aplastic anemia. Study as a whole: The DNA of sorted CD4+ and CD8+ cells averaged around 3.2 ug. Findings of the study overall: With respect to CD8+ Simpson's diversity, patients and controls did not differ significantly.

Both TCR beta VDJ combination and CDR3 sequence profiling were carried out. Genomic DNA was the template for this profiling. TCRdb re-analysed the reads in MiXCR, keeping a single row per CDR3 protein. The sample has about 160,000 distinct CDR3 sequences; around 40% are singletons. Trimming took off 5 bases at V and 0 bases at J, with 11 bases between the two ends. This CDR3 is 15 amino acids long. Germline-derived CDR1 and CDR2 are MNHEY and SMNVEV (reference sequence). This clonotype was recorded many times. Its antigen is unidentified. The V call is TRBV27, the J call TRBJ2-1; D not certain. This clonotype originated in a human donor in good health. The material sequenced was sorted CD4+, CD8+, or CD8+CD57+ T cells (not recorded which) from PBMCs. CDR3 nucleotides: TGTGCCAGCAGTCTCCGGCTCTACTCCTACAATGAGCAGTTCTTC. It specifies CASSLRLYSYNEQFF.